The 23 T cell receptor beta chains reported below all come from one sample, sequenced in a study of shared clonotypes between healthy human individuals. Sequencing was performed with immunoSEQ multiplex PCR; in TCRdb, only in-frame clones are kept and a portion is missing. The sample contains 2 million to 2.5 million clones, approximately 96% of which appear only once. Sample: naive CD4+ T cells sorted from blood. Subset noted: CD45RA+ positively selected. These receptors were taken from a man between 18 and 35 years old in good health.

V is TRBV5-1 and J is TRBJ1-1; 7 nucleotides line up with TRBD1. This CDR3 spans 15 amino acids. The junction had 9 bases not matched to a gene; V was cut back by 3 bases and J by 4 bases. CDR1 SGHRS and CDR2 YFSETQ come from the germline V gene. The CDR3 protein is CASSSGQAGTTEAFF. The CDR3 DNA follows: TGCGCCAGCAGCTCCGGACAGGCCGGGACCACTGAAGCTTTCTTT.

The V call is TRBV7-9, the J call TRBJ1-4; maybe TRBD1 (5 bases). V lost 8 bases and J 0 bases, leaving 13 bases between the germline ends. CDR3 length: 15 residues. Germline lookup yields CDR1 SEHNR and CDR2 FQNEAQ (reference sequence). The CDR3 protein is CASVFGGSTNEKLFF. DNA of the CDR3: TGTGCCAGCGTTTTTGGGGGATCAACTAATGAAAAACTGTTTTTT.

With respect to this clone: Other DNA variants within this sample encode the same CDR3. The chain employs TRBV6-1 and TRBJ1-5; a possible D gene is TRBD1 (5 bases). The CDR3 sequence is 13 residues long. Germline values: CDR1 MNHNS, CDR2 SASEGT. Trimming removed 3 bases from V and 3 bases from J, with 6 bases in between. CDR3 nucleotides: TGTGCCAGCAGTGAGGGGCCCAATCAGCCCCAGCATTTT. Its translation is CASSEGPNQPQHF.

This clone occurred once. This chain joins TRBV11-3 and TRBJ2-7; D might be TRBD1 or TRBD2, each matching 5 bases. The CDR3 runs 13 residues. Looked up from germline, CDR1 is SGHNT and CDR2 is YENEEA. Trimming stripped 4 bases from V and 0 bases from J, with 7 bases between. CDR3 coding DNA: TGTGCCAGCAGCTGGGGGAGCTCCTACGAGCAGTACTTC. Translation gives CASSWGSSYEQYF.

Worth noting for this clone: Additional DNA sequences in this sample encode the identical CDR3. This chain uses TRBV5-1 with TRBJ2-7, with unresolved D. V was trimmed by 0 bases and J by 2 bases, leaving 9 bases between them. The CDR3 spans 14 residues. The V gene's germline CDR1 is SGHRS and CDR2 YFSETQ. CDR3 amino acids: CASSLGGVAYEQYF. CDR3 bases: TGCGCCAGCAGCTTGGGTGGGGTTGCCTACGAGCAGTACTTC.

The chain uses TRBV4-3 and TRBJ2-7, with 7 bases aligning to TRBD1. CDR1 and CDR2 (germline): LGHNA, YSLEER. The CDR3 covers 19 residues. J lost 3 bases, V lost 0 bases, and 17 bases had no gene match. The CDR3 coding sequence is TGCGCCAGCAGCCAAGAGGAACAAAGAGGGGGCCCGAATTTCTACGAGCAGTACTTC. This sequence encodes CASSQEEQRGGPNFYEQYF.

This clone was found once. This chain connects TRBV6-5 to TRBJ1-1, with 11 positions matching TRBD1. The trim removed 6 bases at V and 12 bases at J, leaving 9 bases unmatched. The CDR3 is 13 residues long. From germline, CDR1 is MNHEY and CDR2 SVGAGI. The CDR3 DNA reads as TGTGCCAGCAGCCGGACAGGGGGCGCGGACACTTTCTTT. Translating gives CASSRTGGADTFF.

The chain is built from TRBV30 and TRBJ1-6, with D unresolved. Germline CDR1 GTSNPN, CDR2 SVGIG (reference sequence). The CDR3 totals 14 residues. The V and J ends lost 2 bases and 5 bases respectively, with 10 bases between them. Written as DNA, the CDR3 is TGTGCCTGGAGTCTTTGGACCAATAATTCACCCCTCCACTTT. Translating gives CAWSLWTNNSPLHF.

CDR3 DNA sequence: TGTGCCAGTGGAGGACGGACCGGGACTGGCACAGATACGCAGTATTTT. Translating it yields CASGGRTGTGTDTQYF. This sequence joins TRBV7-8 and TRBJ2-3, with D tentatively TRBD2 (6 bases). The CDR3 has 16 residues. Deletions cut 9 bases from V and 1 base from J, with 20 bases between. Germline assignment: CDR1 SGHVS and CDR2 FQNEAQ.

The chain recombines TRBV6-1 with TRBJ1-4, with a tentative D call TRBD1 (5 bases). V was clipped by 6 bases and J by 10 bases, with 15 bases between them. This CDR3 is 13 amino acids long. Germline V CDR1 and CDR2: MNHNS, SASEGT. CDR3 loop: CASSSGGTGKLFF. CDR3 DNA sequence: TGTGCCAGCAGCTCTGGGGGGACGGGAAAACTGTTTTTT.

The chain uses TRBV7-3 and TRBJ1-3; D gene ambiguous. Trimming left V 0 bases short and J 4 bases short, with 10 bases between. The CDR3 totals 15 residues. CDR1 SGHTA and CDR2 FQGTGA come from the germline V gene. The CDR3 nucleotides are TGTGCCAGCAGCTTAACGAAGGGAACAGGAAACACCATATATTTT. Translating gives CASSLTKGTGNTIYF.

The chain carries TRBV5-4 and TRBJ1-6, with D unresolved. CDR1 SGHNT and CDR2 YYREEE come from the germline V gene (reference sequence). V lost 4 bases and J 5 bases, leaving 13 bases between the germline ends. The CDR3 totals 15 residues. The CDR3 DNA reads TGTGCCAGCAGCGTTACCGGGAAGAATAATTCACCCCTCCACTTT. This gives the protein CASSVTGKNNSPLHF.

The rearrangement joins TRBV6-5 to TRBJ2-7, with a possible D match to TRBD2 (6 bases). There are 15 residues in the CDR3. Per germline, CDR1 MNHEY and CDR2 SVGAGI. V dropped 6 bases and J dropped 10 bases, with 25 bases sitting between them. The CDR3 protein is CASRSHPDHPGLQYF. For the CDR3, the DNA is TGTGCCAGCAGGTCACACCCCGACCACCCGGGACTTCAGTACTTC.

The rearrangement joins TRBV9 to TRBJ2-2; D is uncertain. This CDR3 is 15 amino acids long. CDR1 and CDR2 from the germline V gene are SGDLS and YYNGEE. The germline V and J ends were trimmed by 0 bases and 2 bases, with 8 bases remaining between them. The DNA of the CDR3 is TGTGCCAGCAGCGTAGCGTTGGCCAACACCGGGGAGCTGTTTTTT. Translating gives CASSVALANTGELFF.

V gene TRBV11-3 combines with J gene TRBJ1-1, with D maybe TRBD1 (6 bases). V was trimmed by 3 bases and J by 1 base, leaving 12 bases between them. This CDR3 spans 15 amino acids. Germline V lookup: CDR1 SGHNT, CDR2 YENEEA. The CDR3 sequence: CASSFYRERNTEAFF. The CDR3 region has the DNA TGTGCCAGCAGCTTCTACAGGGAAAGGAACACTGAAGCTTTCTTT. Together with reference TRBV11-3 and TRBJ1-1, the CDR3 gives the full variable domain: EAGVVQSPRYKIIEKKQPVAFWCNPISGHNTLYWYLQNLGQGPELLIRYENEEAVDDSQLPKDRFSAERLKGVDSTLKIQPAELGDSAVYLCASSFYRERNTEAFFGQGTRLTVV.

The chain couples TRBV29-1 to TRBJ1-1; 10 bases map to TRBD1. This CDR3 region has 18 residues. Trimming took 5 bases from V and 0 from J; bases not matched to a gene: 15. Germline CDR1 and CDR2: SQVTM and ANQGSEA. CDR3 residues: CSVFRDRGVKSLNTEAFF. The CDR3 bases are TGCAGCGTTTTTCGGGACAGGGGCGTAAAGTCCCTGAACACTGAAGCTTTCTTT.

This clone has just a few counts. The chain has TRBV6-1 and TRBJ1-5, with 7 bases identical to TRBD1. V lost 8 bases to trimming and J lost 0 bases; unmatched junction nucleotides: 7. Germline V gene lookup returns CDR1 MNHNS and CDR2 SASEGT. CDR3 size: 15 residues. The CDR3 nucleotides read TGTGCCAGCCTGAGACAGGGCTATAGCAATCAGCCCCAGCATTTT. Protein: CASLRQGYSNQPQHF.

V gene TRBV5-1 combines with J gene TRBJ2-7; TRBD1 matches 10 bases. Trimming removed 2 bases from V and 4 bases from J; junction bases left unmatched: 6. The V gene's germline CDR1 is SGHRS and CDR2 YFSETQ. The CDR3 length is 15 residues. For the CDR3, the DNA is TGCGCCAGCAGCTTCCGGGACAGGGGCATTTACGAGCAGTACTTC. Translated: CASSFRDRGIYEQYF.

The CDR3 spells CASRKQGAVTTGELFF. The CDR3 DNA reads TGTGCCAGCAGAAAACAGGGGGCCGTCACCACCGGGGAGCTGTTTTTT. The chain combines TRBV27 with TRBJ2-2, with 9 bases matching TRBD1. The CDR3 spans 16 residues. Germline trimming cut 6 bases from V and 4 bases from J; bases unmatched to any gene: 9. The germline V gene has CDR1 MNHEY and CDR2 SMNVEV (reference sequence).

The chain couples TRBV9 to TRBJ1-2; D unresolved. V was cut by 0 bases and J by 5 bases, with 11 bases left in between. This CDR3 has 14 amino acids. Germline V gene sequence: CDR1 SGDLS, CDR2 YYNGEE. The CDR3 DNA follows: TGTGCCAGCAGCGTAGACCCGCTTCCTTATGGCTACACCTTC. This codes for CASSVDPLPYGYTF.

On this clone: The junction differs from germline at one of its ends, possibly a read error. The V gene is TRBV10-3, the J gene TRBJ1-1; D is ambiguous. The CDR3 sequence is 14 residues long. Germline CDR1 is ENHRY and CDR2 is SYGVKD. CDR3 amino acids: CAIRDKGSYTEAFF. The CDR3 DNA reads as TGTGCCATCCGTGATAAAGGCAGCTACACTGAAGCTTTCTTT.

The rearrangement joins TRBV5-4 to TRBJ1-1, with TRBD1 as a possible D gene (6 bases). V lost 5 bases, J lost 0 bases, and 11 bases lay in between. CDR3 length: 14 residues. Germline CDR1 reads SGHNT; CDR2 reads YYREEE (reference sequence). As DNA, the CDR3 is TGTGCCAGCAGAGAGGGACAATTGAACACTGAAGCTTTCTTT. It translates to CASREGQLNTEAFF.

CDR3 loop: CARSSRDFTEAFF. The CDR3 DNA reads TGTGCCAGAAGCTCCAGGGATTTTACTGAAGCTTTCTTT. V is TRBV7-5 and J is TRBJ1-1; the D call TRBD1 from the table was never checked on the DNA. TRBV7-5 is a recognized pseudogene. The CDR3 is 13 amino acids.